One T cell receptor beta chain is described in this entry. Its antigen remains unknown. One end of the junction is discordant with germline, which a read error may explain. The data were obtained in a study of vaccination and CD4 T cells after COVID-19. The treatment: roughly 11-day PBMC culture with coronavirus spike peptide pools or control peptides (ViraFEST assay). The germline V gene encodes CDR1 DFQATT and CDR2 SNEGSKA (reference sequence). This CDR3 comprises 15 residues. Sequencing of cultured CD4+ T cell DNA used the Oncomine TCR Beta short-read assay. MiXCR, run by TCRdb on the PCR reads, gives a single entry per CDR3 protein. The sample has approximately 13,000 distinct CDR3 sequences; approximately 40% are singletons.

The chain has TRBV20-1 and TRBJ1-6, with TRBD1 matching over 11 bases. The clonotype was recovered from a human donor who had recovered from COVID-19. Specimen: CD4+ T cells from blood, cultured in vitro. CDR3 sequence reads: CSARDPGQGASPPHF. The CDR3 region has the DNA TGCAGTGCTAGAGACCCAGGACAGGGGGCCTCACCCCCCCACTTT.